Listed below are T cell receptor beta chains from one sample, sequenced in a study of STAT5B mutations in CD4+ large granular lymphocyte leukemia. Measured with immunoSEQ multiplex PCR; TCRdb has only the in-frame clones, and not every one. Among roughly 48,000 clones listed, 60% to 75% were seen once. Material: CD4+ T cells from blood buffy coats. The receptor set was obtained from a human donor in good health. Both conserved end residues are part of each CDR3. The order of the fields is clone size, J gene, V gene, D gene, CDR3 DNA, CDR3 protein. A D gene is named only where the DNA matches it firmly. Some rows mark clone size as missing; the rest say once, few, many or name a class of expanded clone.

NA | TRBJ2-5 | TRBV4-2 | NA | TGTGCCAGCAGCCTGTCGGCCCTTAATCAAGAGACCCAGTACTTC | CASSLSALNQETQYF
NA | TRBJ2-7 | TRBV15 | TRBD2 | TGTGCCACCAGCAGAAGCCGACTAGCCCCTTTTTACGAGCAGTACTTC | CATSRSRLAPFYEQYF
few | TRBJ1-2 | TRBV4-2 | NA | TGTGCCAGCAGCCAAGATGAGGGGGGGGGCTATGGCTACACCTTC | CASSQDEGGGYGYTF
NA | TRBJ2-3 | TRBV18 | NA | TGTGCCAGCTCACCGAGGAGGGATAGCACAGATACGCAGTATTTT | CASSPRRDSTDTQYF
NA | TRBJ2-1 | TRBV5-1 | TRBD2 | TGCGCCAGCAGCCCCCTAGCGGGGGGCGACAATGAGCAGTTCTTC | CASSPLAGGDNEQFF
NA | TRBJ1-4 | TRBV7-9 | NA | TGTGCCAGCAGCTTGGGAGACACCACTAATGAAAAACTGTTTTTT | CASSLGDTTNEKLFF
NA | TRBJ2-1 | TRBV14 | TRBD2 | TGTGCCAGCAGCCAAATGCGGGGGGCAGAGCAGTTCTTC | CASSQMRGAEQFF
NA | TRBJ2-3 | TRBV9 | NA | TGTGCCAGCAGCGTAGGGACCTCCGGGACTGCCACAACAGATACGCAGTATTTT | CASSVGTSGTATTDTQYF
few | TRBJ2-2 | TRBV19 | NA | TGTGCCAGTAGTATGGTGCAGGGGAACACCGGGGAGCTGTTTTTT | CASSMVQGNTGELFF
NA | TRBJ1-2 | TRBV29-1 | NA | TGCAGCGTTGAAGATCTGGGGGGTTTGTATGGCTACACCTTC | CSVEDLGGLYGYTF
once | TRBJ1-5 | TRBV6-6 | TRBD1 | TGTGCCAGCAGTTACTCAGGACAGGATAGCAATCAGCCCCAGCATTTT | CASSYSGQDSNQPQHF
NA | TRBJ1-2 | TRBV18 | NA | TGTGCCAGCGCGACAGGACCTAACTATGGCTACACCTTC | CASATGPNYGYTF
NA | TRBJ2-1 | TRBV10-3 | TRBD1 | TGTGCCATCAGTGAGACAGGGGGGATGTCCTACAATGAGCAGTTCTTC | CAISETGGMSYNEQFF
NA | TRBJ2-1 | TRBV5-1 | TRBD2 | TGCGCCAGCAGCTTGGGATCGCTAGCGGGGGGTTGGAATGAGCAGTTCTTC | CASSLGSLAGGWNEQFF
NA | TRBJ1-5 | TRBV21-1 | NA | TGTGCCAGCACCAACGGGTCCCCAGATAGCAATCAGCCCCAGCATTTT | CASTNGSPDSNQPQHF
NA | TRBJ2-3 | TRBV6-4 | TRBD2 | TGTGCCAGCAGCGACCTTGCGGGGGGCACGCAGTATTTT | CASSDLAGGTQYF
NA | TRBJ2-5 | TRBV7-2 | TRBD2 | TGTGCCAGCAGCTTAGGGGTTAGCGGGGGCCCTCAAGAGACCCAGTACTTC | CASSLGVSGGPQETQYF
NA | TRBJ2-5 | TRBV5-4 | NA | TGTGCCAGCAGCTTGGCCACGGGAAGCGGAGGAGAGACCCAGTACTTC | CASSLATGSGGETQYF
NA | TRBJ2-1 | TRBV7-8 | NA | TGTGCCAGCAGCTCGCCGACTCGGGTGGATCAGCAGTTCTTC | CASSSPTRVDQQFF
NA | TRBJ1-5 | TRBV6-5 | NA | TGTGCCAGCAGCAAGACGACAAATAGCAATCAGCCCCAGCATTTT | CASSKTTNSNQPQHF
once | TRBJ1-5 | TRBV19 | NA | TGTGCCAGTAGTATTGAAGGCAGCCCGACCGCCAGCAATCAGCCCCAGCATTTT | CASSIEGSPTASNQPQHF
NA | TRBJ2-3 | TRBV5-1 | NA | TGCGCCAGCAGCTTGGCCGGGCTACCCGGTCTTAGCACAGATACGCAGTATTTT | CASSLAGLPGLSTDTQYF
NA | TRBJ1-5 | TRBV5-6 | TRBD1 | TGTGCCAGCAGCTTCTTCACAGGGGGCGAGGGACGGCCCCAGCATTTT | CASSFFTGGEGRPQHF
NA | TRBJ2-5 | TRBV7-2 | NA | TGTGCCAGCAGCCCCAGTACGGCTAGCGTTTCAGAGACCCAGTACTTC | CASSPSTASVSETQYF
NA | TRBJ1-4 | TRBV5-6 | NA | TGTGCCAGCTCTAAGATCGGGGAAAGGGATGAAAAACTGTTTTTT | CASSKIGERDEKLFF
NA | TRBJ2-7 | TRBV6-1 | NA | TGTGCCAGCAGTGAAGGGAGATACGGGGACTACGAGCAGTACTTC | CASSEGRYGDYEQYF
NA | TRBJ2-2 | TRBV2 | NA | TGTGCCAGCAGTGGGGACACCGGGGAGCTGTTTTTT | CASSGDTGELFF
NA | TRBJ1-3 | TRBV29-1 | NA | TGCAGCGTTGAGCGCACACGGCCTGGAAACACCATATATTTT | CSVERTRPGNTIYF
NA | TRBJ2-2 | TRBV29-1 | NA | TGCAGCGTTGAAGAGACAGCAACCGGGGAGCTGTTTTTT | CSVEETATGELFF
NA | TRBJ2-5 | TRBV6-5 | TRBD1 | TGTGCCAGCAGTTACTTTGGGACAGATCAAGAGACCCAGTACTTC | CASSYFGTDQETQYF
once | TRBJ2-3 | TRBV7-3 | NA | TGTGCCAGCAGCCCTACCGGGGCTGGAGATACGCAGTATTTT | CASSPTGAGDTQYF
NA | TRBJ2-3 | TRBV14 | TRBD2 | TGTGCCAGCAGCCATAGGGGTAGCGGGCGGCACCATACCACAGATACGCAGTATTTT | CASSHRGSGRHHTTDTQYF
NA | TRBJ2-4 | TRBV7-2 | NA | TGTGCCAGCAGCTTAGCAGCGGCCAAAAACATTCAGTACTTC | CASSLAAAKNIQYF
NA | TRBJ1-4 | TRBV2 | NA | TGTGCCAGCAGATTGGACAGCCTCGGAAAACTGTTTTTT | CASRLDSLGKLFF
few | TRBJ1-5 | TRBV6-6 | NA | TGTGCCGTCCGGGACGGGGGATATCAGCCCCAGCATTTT | CAVRDGGYQPQHF
NA | TRBJ1-6 | TRBV28 | NA | TGTGCCAGCAGTGGACAGTATAATTCACCCCTCCACTTT | CASSGQYNSPLHF
NA | TRBJ2-5 | TRBV7-8 | NA | TGTGCCAGCAGACGGGGACTGGGTGGGACCCAGTACTTC | CASRRGLGGTQYF
few | TRBJ1-6 | TRBV28 | NA | TGTGCCAGTACCGGGACGCCCGATTCACCCCTCCACTTT | CASTGTPDSPLHF
few | TRBJ1-2 | TRBV19 | NA | TGTGCCAGTAGTCGTACCGGGACGCCAGCGAATTCCTATGACTACACCTTC | CASSRTGTPANSYDYTF
few | TRBJ1-6 | TRBV30 | NA | TGTGCCTGGAGTGGGGGGGCGGGAAGACAACACTTT | CAWSGGAGRQHF
NA | TRBJ1-2 | TRBV19 | NA | TGTGCCAGTAGAGGAAGCCCACAGGATCCCTATGGCTACACCTTC | CASRGSPQDPYGYTF
NA | TRBJ1-6 | TRBV30 | TRBD1 | TGTGCCTGGGCCCCTCTCTGGGACAGCCGCGCCGTAGGTTCACCCCTCCACTTT | CAWAPLWDSRAVGSPLHF
few | TRBJ2-3 | TRBV7-2 | NA | TGTGCCAGCAGCGTCACTAGCCCGGATACGCAGTATTTT | CASSVTSPDTQYF
NA | TRBJ2-1 | TRBV2 | NA | TGTGCCAGCTCACGGGGGGAGGGGGGTGAGCAGTTCTTC | CASSRGEGGEQFF
NA | TRBJ2-1 | TRBV5-6 | NA | TGTGCCAGCAGCTACCTAAGCGGGTCTTACAATGAGCAGTTCTTC | CASSYLSGSYNEQFF
NA | TRBJ2-7 | TRBV5-4 | TRBD1 | TGTGCCAGCAGCTACCAGGGACAGGGGGTCTACGAGCAGTACTTC | CASSYQGQGVYEQYF
NA | TRBJ2-1 | TRBV6-5 | TRBD2 | TGTGCCAGCAGTTACTTCCGGGGGGGCCTAGGGAATGAGCAGTTCTTC | CASSYFRGGLGNEQFF
NA | TRBJ1-2 | TRBV28 | TRBD1 | TGTGCCAGCAGTTTATCGCCTGACAGGGATGGCTACACCTTC | CASSLSPDRDGYTF
NA | TRBJ2-5 | TRBV28 | NA | TGTGCCATTGGACAGACCCAAGAGACCCAGTACTTC | CAIGQTQETQYF
NA | TRBJ1-2 | TRBV18 | NA | TGTGCCAGCTCACCTGGCATCAGTGAAATCGTATGGGGCTACACCTTC | CASSPGISEIVWGYTF
NA | TRBJ2-1 | TRBV5-1 | TRBD2 | TGCGCCAGCAGCCCCACGGTGCGGGGGGTTACTGAGCAGTTCTTC | CASSPTVRGVTEQFF
NA | TRBJ1-2 | TRBV6-5 | TRBD1 | TGTGCCAGCAGTCACCCAACAGGGGGCTCTGGCTACACCTTC | CASSHPTGGSGYTF
NA | TRBJ1-6 | TRBV30 | NA | TGTGCCTGGAGTACCGATTCCTTCTCCTATAATTCACCCCTCCACTTT | CAWSTDSFSYNSPLHF
NA | TRBJ2-7 | TRBV27 | NA | TGTGCCAGCAGTTTTTATCCCGTTTACGAGCAGTACTTC | CASSFYPVYEQYF
NA | TRBJ1-5 | TRBV6-1 | NA | TGTGCCAGCAACCTAAGTGGCGACAATCAGCCCCAGCATTTT | CASNLSGDNQPQHF
NA | TRBJ2-2 | TRBV29-1 | NA | TGCAGCGTTGACAAGAACACCGGGGAGCTGTTTTTT | CSVDKNTGELFF
NA | TRBJ1-1 | TRBV7-9 | NA | TGTGCCAGCACCCAGGGAAGGGAGAACACTGAAGCTTTCTTT | CASTQGRENTEAFF
NA | TRBJ1-1 | TRBV19 | NA | TGTGCCAGTAGGGGACCGAACACTGAAGCTTTCTTT | CASRGPNTEAFF
NA | TRBJ2-5 | TRBV29-1 | TRBD2 | TGCAGCGTTGCCCTCTTCCGGGGGGACCAAGAGACCCAGTACTTC | CSVALFRGDQETQYF
few | TRBJ2-2 | TRBV6-1 | NA | TGTGCCAGCAGTGATCACGGAACCGGGGAGCTGTTTTTT | CASSDHGTGELFF